The 23 T cell receptor beta chains below were found in one sample sequenced in a study of blood T cells in healthy people across ages. Next came a second PCR, run for roughly 7 to 12 cycles, which used a sample-barcoded 5' primer along with a J-beta primer mix. TCRdb processed the 5' RACE reads anew with MiXCR; each CDR3 protein has one entry. The sample records some 1.4 million distinct CDR3 sequences, 42% being singletons. The sequencing input was blood. These receptors were taken from a woman between 18 and 29 years old in good health.

This clonotype was counted ten times or more. The chain uses TRBV5-1 and TRBJ2-1; a possible D gene is TRBD2 (5 bases). In germline, CDR1 is SGHRS, CDR2 YFSETQ. Between the trimmed V and J ends, which lost 6 bases and 2 bases, there was a span of 9 bases. The CDR3 runs to 13 residues. The CDR3 loop reads CASTPGTYNEQFF. The CDR3 DNA reads as TGCGCCAGCACCCCGGGGACCTACAATGAGCAGTTCTTC. Looking up the rest from reference TRBV5-1 and TRBJ2-1 gives the full variable domain: KAGVTQTPRYLIKTRGQQVTLSCSPISGHRSVSWYQQTPGQGLQFLFEYFSETQRNKGNFPGRFSGRQFSNSRSEMNVSTLELGDSALYLCASTPGTYNEQFFGPGTRLTVL.

The chain recombines TRBV20-1 with TRBJ2-3; D may be TRBD2 (5 bases). This CDR3 contains 15 residues. The V gene lost 5 bases and the J gene lost 0 bases, with 15 bases spanning the gap. Germline V gives CDR1 DFQATT, CDR2 SNEGSKA (reference sequence). The CDR3 region has the DNA TGCAGTGCTTACTTAGGGAGCCCCAGCACAGATACGCAGTATTTT. Translation gives CSAYLGSPSTDTQYF.

The table lists this clonotype with a few counts. The gene calls are TRBV25-1 and TRBJ1-2, with D perhaps TRBD1 (5 bases). Germline lookup yields CDR1 MGHDK and CDR2 SYGVNS. Trimming shortened V by 6 bases and J by 4 bases, and 18 bases separated the two germline ends. The length of the CDR3 is 15 residues. CDR3 DNA: TGTGCCAGCAGCCACCCCATGGGGGAGATCTATGGCTACACCTTC. Translated, it gives CASSHPMGEIYGYTF.

Written as DNA, the CDR3 is TGTGCCAGCAGCAAAGGGGGACTAGCGGGAGTGTTGCCCTACGAGCAGTACTTC. Translating it yields CASSKGGLAGVLPYEQYF. V and J are TRBV21-1 and TRBJ2-7; the D segment call TRBD2 is taken from the table without a DNA check. TRBV21-1 has pseudogene status. The CDR3 consists of 18 residues.

This chain uses TRBV9 with TRBJ2-1; 7 bases line up with TRBD1. The CDR3 length is 15 residues. The germline V gene has CDR1 SGDLS and CDR2 YYNGEE. Losses at the gene ends were 4 bases for V and 2 bases for J; bases not matched to a gene: 6. The CDR3 sequence is CASSPWTGTYNEQFF. Written as DNA, the CDR3 is TGTGCCAGCAGCCCCTGGACAGGTACCTACAATGAGCAGTTCTTC.

The table lists this clonotype with a few counts. V is TRBV10-3 and J is TRBJ2-1, with 7 bases lining up with TRBD1. This CDR3 contains 14 residues. Germline CDR1 is ENHRY and CDR2 is SYGVKD. J was trimmed by 4 bases and V by 8 bases; bases with no gene match: 8. The CDR3 sequence is CAIHGTAPYNEQFF. The CDR3 DNA follows: TGTGCCATCCACGGGACAGCACCTTACAATGAGCAGTTCTTC.

There are many counts of this clonotype. This chain joins TRBV3-1 and TRBJ2-3, with D perhaps being TRBD1 or TRBD2 (6 bases each). CDR3 size: 15 residues. CDR1 and CDR2 (germline): LGHDT, YNNKEL (reference sequence). Deletions cut 5 bases from V and 0 bases from J, with 12 bases between. CDR3 in amino acids: CASSVYGGSTDTQYF. CDR3 in DNA: TGTGCCAGCAGCGTTTACGGGGGCAGCACAGATACGCAGTATTTT.

The rearrangement uses TRBV7-2 and TRBJ1-1; unclear D gene. This CDR3 spans 16 amino acids. V dropped 0 bases and J dropped 3 bases, with 14 bases sitting between them. The germline gives CDR1 SGHTA, CDR2 FQGNSA. Here the CDR3 reads CASSLAFRKAYTEAFF. In DNA form, the CDR3 reads TGTGCCAGCAGCTTAGCGTTTCGGAAGGCCTACACTGAAGCTTTCTTT.

CDR3 residues: CASSSTMTSGPYNEQYF. CDR3 in DNA: TGCGCCAGCAGCTCTACTATGACTAGCGGTCCGTACAATGAGCAGTACTTC. The chain is built from TRBV5-1 and TRBJ2-7; 9 bases align to TRBD2. J lost 7 bases, V lost 3 bases, and 17 bases had no gene match. CDR1 and CDR2 from the germline V gene are SGHRS and YFSETQ. CDR3 length: 17 amino acids.

This clonotype occurred a few times. This chain uses TRBV9 with TRBJ2-2, with TRBD1 matching 9 bases. The CDR3 loop spans 16 amino acids. V shed 3 bases, J shed 4 bases, and the junction held 7 bases outside the gene matches. Looked up from germline, CDR1 is SGDLS and CDR2 is YYNGEE. As DNA, the CDR3 is TGTGCCAGCAGCGCCGACAGGGGGTCTGGCACCGGGGAGCTGTTTTTT. Translating it yields CASSADRGSGTGELFF.

The sample holds a few counts of this clonotype. The V and J genes are TRBV29-1 and TRBJ1-2, with no clear D. Germline values: CDR1 SQVTM, CDR2 ANQGSEA. This CDR3 is built from 13 residues. V lost 3 bases, J lost 0 bases, and 8 bases lay in between. The CDR3 sequence: CSVDTDSNYGYTF. As DNA, the CDR3 is TGCAGCGTTGACACCGACTCTAACTATGGCTACACCTTC.

The chain combines TRBV20-1 with TRBJ2-1; D is ambiguous. Germline CDR1 is DFQATT and CDR2 is SNEGSKA (reference sequence). The CDR3 covers 11 residues. V shed 4 bases and J shed 4 bases, with 5 bases lying between them. CDR3 sequence reads: CSATQYNEQFF. The CDR3 nucleotides read TGCAGTGCTACTCAATACAATGAGCAGTTCTTC.

In this sample, this clonotype turned up a few times. This chain joins TRBV7-3 and TRBJ2-1; 8 nucleotides agree with TRBD1. The germline V gene has CDR1 SGHTA and CDR2 FQGTGA. V shed 1 base and J 15 bases; nucleotides not matched to a gene: 8. CDR3 length: 13 amino acids. CDR3 loop: CASSLNFGTGRFF. For the CDR3, the DNA is TGTGCCAGCAGCTTAAATTTCGGGACAGGACGGTTCTTC.

The chain joins TRBV10-3 to TRBJ1-1; D uncertain. The germline V and J ends were trimmed by 1 base and 8 bases, with 8 bases remaining between them. From germline, CDR1 is ENHRY and CDR2 SYGVKD. CDR3 length equals 12 residues. The CDR3, as DNA: TGTGCCATCAGTGAGTATAGGACGGAAGCTTTCTTT. Translation: CAISEYRTEAFF.

The gene calls are TRBV20-1 and TRBJ2-7, with D perhaps TRBD1 (5 bases). TRBJ2-5 explains the end of the DNA better; the J call may be wrong. CDR1 DFQATT and CDR2 SNEGSKA come from the germline V gene (reference sequence). CDR3 length equals 15 residues. Here the CDR3 reads CSVNGGLSLQGTQYF. The CDR3, as DNA: TGCAGTGTAAATGGTGGGCTCTCTCTCCAGGGGACCCAGTACTTC.

J is TRBJ2-5 and V is TRBV7-3; TRBD2 matches at 15 bases. CDR3 size: 15 residues. J gave up 11 bases and V 5 bases, and 9 bases lay outside the gene matches. The V gene's germline CDR1 is SGHTA and CDR2 FQGTGA. CDR3: CASSVQGLAGGQQYF. CDR3 nucleotide sequence: TGTGCCAGCAGCGTTCAGGGACTAGCGGGGGGACAGCAGTACTTC.

The sample holds a few counts of this clonotype. The rearrangement links TRBV11-2 to TRBJ1-6; possibly TRBD1 for D (5 bases). There are 16 residues in the CDR3. Between the trimmed V and J ends, which lost 5 bases and 5 bases, there was a span of 16 bases. Germline loops: CDR1 SGHAT, CDR2 FQNNGV. The CDR3 loop reads CASSGASPRDNSPLHF. In DNA, the CDR3 is TGTGCCAGCAGCGGCGCAAGCCCCAGGGATAATTCACCCCTCCACTTT.

This clonotype was seen many times. The chain combines TRBV12-3 or TRBV12-4 with TRBJ1-1; D is uncertain. CDR3 length: 12 residues. Trimming pared 2 bases from V and 1 base from J, leaving 2 bases between. In DNA form, the CDR3 reads TGTGCCAGCAGTTTAAGGAACACTGAAGCTTTCTTT. Translation: CASSLRNTEAFF.

The chain carries TRBV7-6 and TRBJ2-7; 9 nucleotides agree with TRBD2. The CDR3 spans 16 residues. V shed 1 base, J shed 0 bases, and the junction held 4 bases outside the gene matches. Germline V gene lookup returns CDR1 SGHVS and CDR2 FNYEAQ. In DNA form, the CDR3 reads TGTGCCAGCAGCTTAGTAGCGGGAGTAGTCTCCTACGAGCAGTACTTC. This codes for CASSLVAGVVSYEQYF.

This clonotype was counted only a few times. V usage is TRBV18 and J usage is TRBJ2-7; 7 positions agree with TRBD1. Germline values: CDR1 KGHSH, CDR2 LQKENI. CDR3 size: 14 residues. The V segment lost 6 bases and the J segment 3 bases; nucleotides outside the gene matches: 8. DNA for the CDR3: TGTGCCAGCTCGACCGGGACAGTTGTCTACGAGCAGTACTTC. As protein: CASSTGTVVYEQYF.

V usage is TRBV6-5 and J usage is TRBJ1-1; D unresolved. The CDR3 length is 16 residues. In germline, CDR1 is MNHEY, CDR2 SVGAGI. Trimming pared 8 bases from V and 2 bases from J, leaving 21 bases between. CDR3 DNA: TGTGCCAGCCGGCGGGGTATTTCAACCTACAACACTGAAGCTTTCTTT. As protein: CASRRGISTYNTEAFF.

This clonotype was detected only a few times. The chain couples TRBV6-5 to TRBJ2-5; D possibly uses TRBD1 or TRBD2 (6 bases each). V lost 7 bases and J 5 bases, leaving 17 bases between the germline ends. Germline V gene sequence: CDR1 MNHEY, CDR2 SVGAGI. The CDR3 is 14 residues long. CDR3 region: CASTRKGGLETQYF. The CDR3 DNA reads TGTGCCAGCACTCGTAAGGGGGGTTTGGAGACCCAGTACTTC.

V and J are TRBV13 and TRBJ2-7, with 7 bases matching TRBD2. The V gene end was trimmed by 0 bases and the J gene end by 2 bases; junction bases not matched to a gene: 7. CDR1 and CDR2 from the germline V gene are PRHDT and FYEKMQ (reference sequence). This CDR3 is 16 amino acids long. The CDR3 sequence is CASSLGAASGTYEQYF. The CDR3 bases are TGTGCCAGCAGCTTAGGGGCGGCTAGCGGAACCTACGAGCAGTACTTC.